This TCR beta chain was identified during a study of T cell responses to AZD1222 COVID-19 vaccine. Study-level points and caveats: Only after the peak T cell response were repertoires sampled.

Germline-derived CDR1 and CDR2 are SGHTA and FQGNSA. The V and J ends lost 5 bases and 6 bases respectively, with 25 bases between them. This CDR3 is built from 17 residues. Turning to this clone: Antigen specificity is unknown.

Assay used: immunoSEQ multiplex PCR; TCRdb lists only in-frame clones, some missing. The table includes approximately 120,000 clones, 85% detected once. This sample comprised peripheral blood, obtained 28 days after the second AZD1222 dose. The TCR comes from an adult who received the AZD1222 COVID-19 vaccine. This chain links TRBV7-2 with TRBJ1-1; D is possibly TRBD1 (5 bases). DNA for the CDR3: TGTGCCAGCAGCCGTCCACCAGGGTCCGGACCACTATCTGAAGCTTTCTTT. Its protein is CASSRPPGSGPLSEAFF.